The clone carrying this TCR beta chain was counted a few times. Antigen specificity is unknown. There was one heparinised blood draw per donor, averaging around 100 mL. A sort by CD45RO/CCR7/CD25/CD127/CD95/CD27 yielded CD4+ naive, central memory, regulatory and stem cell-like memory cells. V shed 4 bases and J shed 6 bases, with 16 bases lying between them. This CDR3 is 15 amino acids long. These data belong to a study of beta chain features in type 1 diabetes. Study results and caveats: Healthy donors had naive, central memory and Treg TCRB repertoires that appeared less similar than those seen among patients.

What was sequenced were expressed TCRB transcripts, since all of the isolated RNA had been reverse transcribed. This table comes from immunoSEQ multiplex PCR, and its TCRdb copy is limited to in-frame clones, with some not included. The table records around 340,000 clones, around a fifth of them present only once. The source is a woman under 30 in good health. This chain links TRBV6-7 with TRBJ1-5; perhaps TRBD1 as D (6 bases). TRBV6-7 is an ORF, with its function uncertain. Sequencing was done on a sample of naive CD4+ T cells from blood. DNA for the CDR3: TGTGCCAGCAGTTTAGACAGGCCCTGGGGTCAGCCCCAGCATTTT. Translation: CASSLDRPWGQPQHF.